This TCR beta chain is drawn from a study of prognosis after radiotherapy for stage I lung cancer. Study background: Four to six patients had oligometastatic NSCLC after their primary tumor was surgically resected, and roughly 14 patients had newly diagnosed primary stage I lung tumors. Median age was around 70 years (about 53 to 85) among around 13 men and a handful of women. Six or seven patients presented with squamous cell carcinoma, about 12 with adenocarcinoma.

Researchers used two-round multiplex PCR to amplify TCR beta CDR3 starting from genomic DNA. First-round PCR, the initial amplification, used primers specific to each TRBV and TRBJ gene. From the multiplex PCR reads, TCRdb called clonotypes with MiXCR, one entry per CDR3 protein. This table holds tens of thousands of distinct CDR3 sequences, around a quarter found once. Germline V gene lookup returns CDR1 SGHVS and CDR2 FNYEAQ. This CDR3 region has 13 residues. Trimming left V 4 bases short and J 0 bases short, with 6 bases between. This clonotype came up many times. Its antigen is currently unknown. Notes on the study in general: Following stereotactic body radiation therapy, unique TCR clone counts fell, with a median of around 10,000 versus 6,900.

The rearrangement links TRBV7-6 to TRBJ1-2; D might be TRBD1 (5 bases). The input for sequencing was PBMCs, taken before or after stereotactic body radiation therapy (not recorded which). The clonotype originates from a donor over 45 with non-small cell lung cancer. This CDR3 reads CASSSGANYGYTF. Here the CDR3 DNA reads TGTGCCAGCAGCTCGGGGGCTAACTATGGCTACACCTTC. Supplemented by reference TRBV7-6 and TRBJ1-2, the full variable domain reads GAGVSQSPRYKVTKRGQDVALRCDPISGHVSLYWYRQALGQGPEFLTYFNYEAQQDKSGLPNDRFSAERPEGSISTLTIQRTEQRDSAMYRCASSSGANYGYTFGSGTRLTVV.